The rows below give T cell receptor beta chains drawn from one sample of a study of OX40 agonist ivuxolimab in advanced cancers. Clones were read by immunoSEQ multiplex PCR, and TCRdb kept only the in-frame ones, dropping some. The sample carries 65,000 to 80,000 clones, around 89% recorded once. This material consisted of CD4+ or CD8+ T cells sorted from blood, taken in a trial of the OX40 agonist ivuxolimab. The receptors shown here come from an adult with an advanced solid tumor such as melanoma, head and neck, liver or kidney cancer. CDR3s include the opening cysteine and the closing phenylalanine or tryptophan. A D gene is named only where the DNA matches it firmly.

d_call	v_call	j_call	cdr3_aa	cdr3_nt
TRBD2	TRBV9	TRBJ2-1	CASSVELAGVREQFF	TGTGCCAGCAGCGTAGAACTAGCGGGAGTCCGCGAGCAGTTCTTC
TRBD2	TRBV5-6	TRBJ2-1	CASSTGLAGGYNEQFF	TGTGCCAGCAGCACGGGACTAGCGGGAGGTTACAATGAGCAGTTCTTC
-	TRBV5-1	TRBJ2-7	CASTRSGESYEQYF	TGCGCCAGCACAAGGTCGGGAGAGTCCTACGAGCAGTACTTC
-	TRBV7-2	TRBJ2-1	CASSLYGEGEQFF	TGTGCCAGCAGCTTATATGGGGAAGGTGAGCAGTTCTTC
-	TRBV7-2	TRBJ1-5	CASSRGGARVQPQHF	TGTGCCAGCAGCAGGGGGGGGGCGCGAGTTCAGCCCCAGCATTTT
TRBD2	TRBV5-4	TRBJ2-5	CASSVGLAGGETQYF	TGTGCCAGCAGCGTCGGACTAGCGGGAGGGGAGACCCAGTACTTC
-	TRBV28	TRBJ2-2	CASSWAYDDRTGELFF	TGTGCCAGCAGTTGGGCCTATGACGACAGGACCGGGGAGCTGTTTTTT
-	TRBV5-1	TRBJ1-2	CASSLESRVYGYTF	TGCGCCAGCAGCTTGGAGTCGCGGGTCTATGGCTACACCTTC
TRBD1	TRBV6-5	TRBJ2-3	CASRRTGALDTQYF	TGTGCCAGCAGAAGGACAGGGGCACTGGATACGCAGTATTTT
-	TRBV6-6	TRBJ1-3	CASSYGVGGPGNTIYF	TGTGCCAGCAGTTACGGGGTGGGGGGACCTGGAAACACCATATATTTT
-	TRBV6-5	TRBJ2-7	CASSYGYREYEQYF	TGTGCCAGCAGTTACGGGTACAGGGAGTACGAGCAGTACTTC
TRBD2	TRBV27	TRBJ2-3	CASRWTSGSISPDTQYF	TGTGCCAGCAGATGGACTAGCGGGAGTATTTCTCCAGATACGCAGTATTTT
-	TRBV6-5	TRBJ2-2	CASSYETITSGELFF	TGTGCCAGCAGTTATGAGACTATCACGTCCGGGGAGCTGTTTTTT
-	TRBV19	TRBJ2-6	CASSTGASGANVLTF	TGTGCCAGTAGTACAGGAGCCTCTGGGGCCAACGTCCTGACTTTC
TRBD1	TRBV4-1	TRBJ1-2	CASSPPGQSYGYTF	TGCGCCAGCAGCCCGCCGGGACAGAGCTATGGCTACACCTTC
TRBD1	TRBV10-3	TRBJ1-1	CANSGGVNTEAFF	TGTGCCAACTCAGGGGGTGTGAACACTGAAGCTTTCTTT
-	TRBV25-1	TRBJ1-3	CASRLTGSSGNTIYF	TGTGCCAGCAGGTTAACAGGGAGCTCTGGAAACACCATATATTTT
-	TRBV7-9	TRBJ2-5	CASGLDQETQYF	TGTGCCAGCGGGTTGGATCAAGAGACCCAGTACTTC
-	TRBV5-4	TRBJ1-4	CASSLGQTDEKLFF	TGTGCCAGCAGCTTGGGACAGACCGATGAAAAACTGTTTTTT
-	TRBV2	TRBJ2-7	CASSDRLASYEQYF	TGTGCCAGCAGTGATCGGCTGGCCTCCTACGAGCAGTACTTC